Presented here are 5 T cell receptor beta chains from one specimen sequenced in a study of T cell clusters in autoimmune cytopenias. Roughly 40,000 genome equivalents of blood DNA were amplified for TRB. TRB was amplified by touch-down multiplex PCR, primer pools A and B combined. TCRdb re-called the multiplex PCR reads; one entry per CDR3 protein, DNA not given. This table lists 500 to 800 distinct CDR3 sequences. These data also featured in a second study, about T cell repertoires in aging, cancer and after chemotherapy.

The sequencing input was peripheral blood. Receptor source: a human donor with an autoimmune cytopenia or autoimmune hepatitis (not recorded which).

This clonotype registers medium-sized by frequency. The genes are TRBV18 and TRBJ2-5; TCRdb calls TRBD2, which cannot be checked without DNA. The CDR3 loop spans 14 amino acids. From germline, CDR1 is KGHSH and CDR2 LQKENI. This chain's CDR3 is CASSPLASQETQYF.

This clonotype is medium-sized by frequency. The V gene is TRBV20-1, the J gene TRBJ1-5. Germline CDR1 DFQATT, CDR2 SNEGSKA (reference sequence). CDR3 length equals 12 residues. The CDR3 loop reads CSAKISGGPQHF.

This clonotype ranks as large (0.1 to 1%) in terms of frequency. CDR3 region: CASNLGTGDGYTF. V gene TRBV6-2 or TRBV6-3 combines with J gene TRBJ1-2; TCRdb lists TRBD1, though no DNA is available to test this call. CDR3 length: 13 amino acids. CDR1 and CDR2 (germline): MNHEY, SVGEGT.

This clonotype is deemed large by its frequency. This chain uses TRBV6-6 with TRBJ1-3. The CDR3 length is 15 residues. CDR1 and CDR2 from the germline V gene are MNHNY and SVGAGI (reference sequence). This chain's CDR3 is CASSYSHGTGNTIYF.

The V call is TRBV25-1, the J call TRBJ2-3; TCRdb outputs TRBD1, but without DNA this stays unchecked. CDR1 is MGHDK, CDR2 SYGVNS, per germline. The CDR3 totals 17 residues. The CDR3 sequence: CASSDLPGGPPTDTQYF.